The source of this T cell receptor (beta chain) is a study of T cells expressing NK-cell markers. Whole-study context: Cells sorted as CD3+CD56+NKG2C+, CD3+CD56+NKG2C- and CD3+CD56-NKG2C+ T cells supplied the TCR beta repertoires. Study-level points and caveats: NKG2C+ dominant clonotype frequencies in more than 5 donors were roughly 1.0-7.5% of CD8+ T cells.

From the 5' RACE reads, TCRdb lists one entry per CDR3 protein and no DNA. Recorded for this sample: hundreds of thousands of distinct CDR3 sequences. The CDR3 spans 18 residues. From germline, CDR1 is ENHRY and CDR2 SYGVKD. Worth noting for this clonotype: The antigen remains undetermined.

The V gene is TRBV10-3, the J gene TRBJ2-6. Sequencing was done on a sample of blood T cells: a sorted CD56 or NKG2C T cell subset, CD4+ or CD8+ T cells, or bulk PBMC T cells (not recorded which). The source is a man aged 18 to 29 in good health. CDR3: CAISDFTDRGSGANVLTF.